A selection of T cell receptor beta chains follows, all from one sample in a study of blood T cell repertoires in COVID-19. The protocol was immunoSEQ multiplex PCR, while the TCRdb copy is restricted to in-frame clones and leaves out a portion. The repertoire holds about 140,000 clones, with over 80% as singletons. Sequencing input: peripheral blood. The receptors come from a man between 50 and 59 years old with active COVID-19. CDR3s include the opening cysteine and the closing phenylalanine or tryptophan. Fields, in order: D gene, V gene, J gene, clone size, CDR3 protein, CDR3 DNA. D genes are given only for firm matches. Size values are once, few and many counts, or a class for expanded clones, and some rows have none.

-,TRBV13,TRBJ1-3,few,CASSLVPGAGNTIYF,TGTGCCAGCAGCTTAGTGCCCGGGGCTGGAAACACCATATATTTT
TRBD1,TRBV6-1,TRBJ1-2,-,CASSELRTGDPYGYTF,TGTGCCAGCAGTGAACTCAGGACAGGGGACCCCTATGGCTACACCTTC
TRBD2,TRBV7-2,TRBJ2-7,-,CASSPWGGEQYF,TGTGCCAGCAGCCCTTGGGGGGGCGAGCAGTACTTC
TRBD1,TRBV19,TRBJ1-2,-,CASSTGQGLRGYTF,TGTGCCAGTAGTACAGGACAGGGCTTAAGAGGCTACACCTTC
TRBD1,TRBV7-2,TRBJ2-1,once,CASSPSGGHYNEQFF,TGTGCCAGCAGCCCATCAGGGGGCCACTACAATGAGCAGTTCTTC
TRBD2,TRBV5-4,TRBJ2-5,-,CASSLAVKTSGGQETQYF,TGTGCCAGCAGCTTGGCCGTAAAAACTAGCGGGGGCCAAGAGACCCAGTACTTC
-,TRBV12-3/TRBV12-4,TRBJ1-2,-,CASSFDRNYGYTF,TGTGCCAGCAGTTTCGACAGAAACTATGGCTACACCTTC
TRBD1,TRBV7-8,TRBJ2-7,-,CASSFDRVEQYF,TGTGCCAGCAGCTTTGACAGGGTCGAGCAGTACTTC
TRBD1,TRBV10-3,TRBJ2-7,once,CAISESGGQEYF,TGTGCCATCAGTGAGTCGGGGGGACAGGAGTACTTC
TRBD2,TRBV5-1,TRBJ2-3,-,CASSLDSGGAGDTQYF,TGCGCCAGCAGCTTAGATAGCGGGGGGGCTGGAGATACGCAGTATTTT
TRBD1,TRBV4-2,TRBJ1-2,-,CASSQGEGQGPANYGYTF,TGTGCCAGCAGCCAAGGGGAGGGACAGGGCCCAGCTAACTATGGCTACACCTTC
TRBD1,TRBV15,TRBJ1-1,-,CATSTGQTGALSEAFF,TGTGCCACCAGCACCGGACAGACAGGGGCTTTATCTGAAGCTTTCTTT
TRBD1,TRBV6-6,TRBJ2-7,-,CASRQGTGATYEQYF,TGTGCCAGCAGACAAGGGACAGGGGCGACCTACGAGCAGTACTTC
-,TRBV6-5,TRBJ1-1,-,CASSYSPGNTEAFF,TGTGCCAGCAGTTACTCACCAGGAAACACTGAAGCTTTCTTT
-,TRBV7-3,TRBJ2-2,once,CASSPGGGTGELFF,TGTGCCAGCAGCCCCGGGGGTGGCACCGGGGAGCTGTTTTTT
-,TRBV5-6,TRBJ2-3,-,CASTTGDTQYF,TGTGCCAGCACTACCGGTGATACGCAGTATTTT
TRBD1,TRBV6-6,TRBJ1-1,-,CAGDRGQGEAFF,TGTGCCGGAGACAGGGGGCAGGGTGAAGCTTTCTTT
TRBD1,TRBV30,TRBJ2-3,few,CAHQTGQASTDTQYF,TGTGCCCATCAGACGGGACAGGCGTCCACAGATACGCAGTATTTT
TRBD1,TRBV6-6,TRBJ2-1,-,CASGGDRGSAYNEQFF,TGTGCCAGCGGGGGAGACAGGGGAAGCGCCTACAATGAGCAGTTCTTC
TRBD2,TRBV5-6,TRBJ2-7,few,CASSLRLALNYEQYF,TGTGCCAGCAGCTTAAGACTAGCGTTGAACTACGAGCAGTACTTC
TRBD1,TRBV5-1,TRBJ2-5,once,CASSLRQGETQYF,TGCGCCAGCAGCTTGAGACAGGGGGAAACCCAGTACTTC
-,TRBV18,TRBJ2-7,-,CASSPSNGAEQYF,TGTGCCAGCTCACCGAGTAATGGGGCCGAGCAGTACTTC
TRBD2,TRBV4-2,TRBJ2-5,-,CASSQRTTGSGAERETQYF,TGTGCCAGCAGCCAACGTACTACTGGTAGCGGGGCTGAACGAGAGACCCAGTACTTC
TRBD2,TRBV4-2,TRBJ2-1,-,CASAIGTSGGVSYNEQFF,TGTGCCAGCGCCATTGGGACTAGCGGGGGGGTCTCCTACAATGAGCAGTTCTTC
-,TRBV11-2,TRBJ1-3,-,CASSLLSGNTIYF,TGTGCCAGCAGTTTACTCTCTGGAAACACCATATATTTT
TRBD1,TRBV25-1,TRBJ1-1,-,CASTYRGTEAFF,TGTGCCAGCACCTACAGGGGGACTGAAGCTTTCTTT
TRBD1,TRBV7-2,TRBJ1-1,once,CASSPTGGRAFF,TGTGCCAGCAGCCCGACAGGGGGTCGGGCTTTCTTT
-,TRBV5-1,TRBJ1-5,-,CASSLFGGNQPQHF,TGCGCCAGCAGCTTATTCGGAGGCAATCAGCCCCAGCATTTT
-,TRBV3-1/TRBV3-2,TRBJ2-7,few,CASSQDISSEQYF,TGTGCCAGCAGCCAAGATATATCCTCCGAGCAGTACTTC
-,TRBV5-4,TRBJ2-7,-,CASSAQYSYEQYF,TGTGCCAGCAGCGCCCAGTACTCCTACGAGCAGTACTTC
TRBD1,TRBV11-1,TRBJ2-7,-,CASSGPGQFDEQYF,TGTGCCAGCAGTGGCCCGGGACAGTTTGACGAGCAGTACTTC
-,TRBV6-6,TRBJ2-4,-,CASSIRDLSIQYF,TGTGCCAGCAGTATACGGGATTTAAGCATTCAGTACTTC
-,TRBV6-5,TRBJ1-2,-,CASRRRKGGADGYTF,TGTGCCAGCAGGAGGAGGAAGGGGGGGGCTGATGGCTACACCTTC
TRBD1,TRBV5-1,TRBJ2-3,-,CASSLRGQGDTQYF,TGCGCCAGCAGCCTCAGGGGGCAGGGAGATACGCAGTATTTT
-,TRBV27,TRBJ2-7,-,CASGAGPAYEQYF,TGTGCCAGCGGCGCGGGACCGGCCTACGAGCAGTACTTC
-,TRBV2,TRBJ1-6,few,CASRGGERSPLHF,TGTGCCAGCAGGGGGGGGGAACGATCACCCCTCCACTTT
TRBD2,TRBV5-4,TRBJ2-5,-,CASTLAGYGDQYF,TGTGCCAGCACCCTAGCGGGGTACGGTGACCAGTACTTC
TRBD1,TRBV12-3/TRBV12-4,TRBJ1-2,-,CASSTGVYGYTF,TGTGCCAGCAGTACAGGGGTCTATGGCTACACCTTC
-,TRBV18,TRBJ1-3,-,CASSPSMVGATSGNTIYF,TGTGCCAGCTCACCCTCGATGGTGGGGGCCACCAGTGGAAACACCATATATTTT
-,TRBV28,TRBJ2-7,once,CASSRYEQYF,TGTGCCAGCAGCCGTTACGAGCAGTACTTC
TRBD2,TRBV5-1,TRBJ2-1,-,CASSSIRYSGGANEQFF,TGCGCCAGCAGCTCCATAAGATATAGCGGGGGGGCCAATGAGCAGTTCTTC
TRBD1,TRBV27,TRBJ1-1,-,CASSGRQGLNTEAFF,TGTGCCAGCAGTGGACGACAGGGGCTCAACACTGAAGCTTTCTTT
-,TRBV19,TRBJ1-5,-,CASSEPGVKYQPQHF,TGTGCCAGTTCGGAGCCAGGGGTCAAATATCAGCCCCAGCATTTT
-,TRBV5-1,TRBJ1-4,-,CASSQGGIAEKLFF,TGCGCCAGCAGCCAGGGTGGTATAGCTGAAAAACTGTTTTTT
TRBD1,TRBV27,TRBJ1-5,once,CASSLSTGGQPQHF,TGTGCCAGCAGTTTATCAACAGGGGGTCAGCCCCAGCATTTT
-,TRBV20-1,TRBJ2-7,-,CSASRDGLSYEQYF,TGCAGTGCTAGTCGTGACGGACTCTCCTACGAGCAGTACTTC
TRBD2,TRBV6-5,TRBJ2-1,-,CASSLGTSGYNEQFF,TGTGCCAGCAGCCTCGGGACTAGCGGATACAATGAGCAGTTCTTC
-,TRBV30,TRBJ1-2,few,CAWSVGGYYGYTF,TGTGCCTGGAGTGTAGGCGGCTACTATGGCTACACCTTC
TRBD1,TRBV29-1,TRBJ1-4,-,CSVRQGGIREKLFF,TGCAGCGTTCGACAGGGGGGGATTAGAGAAAAACTGTTTTTT
-,TRBV19,TRBJ1-1,-,CASTLSLLDTEAFF,TGTGCCAGTACCCTTAGCCTTTTGGACACTGAAGCTTTCTTT
-,TRBV6-5,TRBJ1-2,-,CASSWSGGPVDGYTF,TGTGCCAGCAGCTGGTCGGGGGGGCCTGTCGATGGCTACACCTTC